What follows are 32 T cell receptor beta chains derived from one specimen sequenced in a study of blood T cell repertoires in COVID-19. Assay used: immunoSEQ multiplex PCR; TCRdb lists only in-frame clones, some missing. The repertoire has about 95,000 clones, roughly four fifths of them found once; the top ten carry approximately 25%. Sequences were obtained from peripheral blood. Receptor source: a human donor in a cohort sampled during active COVID-19.

The chain links TRBV6-2 or TRBV6-3 to TRBJ1-6; TRBD1 is a possible D gene (5 bases). This CDR3 spans 13 amino acids. Germline V gene lookup returns CDR1 MNHEY and CDR2 SVGEGT. Trimming took off 1 base at V and 13 bases at J, with 11 bases between the two ends. CDR3 amino acids: CASSYFGQSPLHF. In DNA form, the CDR3 reads TGTGCCAGCAGTTACTTCGGACAATCCCCCCTCCACTTT.

The chain couples TRBV3-1 (or the pseudogene TRBV3-2) to TRBJ2-7, with 11 bases matching TRBD2. CDR1 LGHDT and CDR2 YNNKEL come from the germline V gene (reference sequence). With V trimmed by 1 base and J by 2 bases, 4 bases remained unmatched. This CDR3 is 16 amino acids long. CDR3 in amino acids: CASSQGLAGIAYEQYF. The CDR3, as DNA: TGTGCCAGCAGCCAAGGACTAGCGGGGATCGCCTACGAGCAGTACTTC.

This clone is a singleton in its sample. V and J are TRBV18 and TRBJ2-7; 7 positions agree with TRBD1. Germline V gene lookup returns CDR1 KGHSH and CDR2 LQKENI. There are 16 residues in the CDR3. J gave up 0 bases and V 3 bases, and 8 bases lay outside the gene matches. The CDR3 is CASSPRTGRSSYEQYF. CDR3 bases: TGTGCCAGCTCACCTCGGACAGGTCGGAGCTCCTACGAGCAGTACTTC.

CDR3 DNA: TGCAGCGTCAGGACAGGGCCGGGGGGCTACACCTTC. This sequence encodes CSVRTGPGGYTF. The chain uses TRBV29-1 and TRBJ1-2; 8 nucleotides line up with TRBD1. The CDR3 has 12 amino acids. Losses at the gene ends were 6 bases for V and 8 bases for J; bases not matched to a gene: 8. Germline V lookup: CDR1 SQVTM, CDR2 ANQGSEA.

The gene calls are TRBV3-1 (or the pseudogene TRBV3-2) and TRBJ2-5; 7 nucleotides align to TRBD2. This CDR3 region has 14 residues. J lost 1 base, V lost 6 bases, and 5 bases had no gene match. Germline-derived CDR1 and CDR2 are LGHDT and YNNKEL (reference sequence). This CDR3 is CASRESGVQETQYF. DNA of the CDR3: TGTGCCAGCAGGGAAAGCGGGGTCCAAGAGACCCAGTACTTC.

This chain connects TRBV2 to TRBJ2-7; 8 bases line up with TRBD2. The CDR3 totals 14 residues. V gave up 8 bases and J gave up 2 bases; unmatched junction bases: 8. Germline CDR1 reads SNHLY; CDR2 reads FYNNEI. DNA for the CDR3: TGTGCCAGCGAGCCAGCGGGGGCTGCCTACGAGCAGTACTTC. Residues: CASEPAGAAYEQYF.

The chain has TRBV7-9 and TRBJ2-3; TRBD2 aligns across 10 bases. V shed 6 bases and J 2 bases; nucleotides not matched to a gene: 5. Germline V gene data show CDR1 as SEHNR and CDR2 as FQNEAQ (reference sequence). The CDR3 is 15 amino acids. CDR3 in amino acids: CASSLTSGNTDTQYF. CDR3 sequence (DNA): TGTGCCAGCAGTCTAACTAGCGGGAACACAGATACGCAGTATTTT.

This clone was seen more than once but under ten times. The chain combines TRBV7-8 with TRBJ1-3; D is uncertain. The CDR3 is made up of 15 amino acids. The V end was cut by 6 bases, the J end by 0 bases, with 12 bases between. Germline loops: CDR1 SGHVS, CDR2 FQNEAQ. Here the CDR3 DNA reads TGTGCCAGCAGGACTACAGAATTCTCTGGAAACACCATATATTTT. It codes for CASRTTEFSGNTIYF.

This chain connects TRBV7-9 to TRBJ1-2; D is perhaps TRBD1 (6 bases). V was cut by 2 bases and J by 13 bases, with 17 bases left in between. Germline V lookup: CDR1 SEHNR, CDR2 FQNEAQ (reference sequence). The CDR3 is made up of 13 amino acids. DNA of the CDR3: TGTGCCAGCAGCTTATCCGGGACACCTGTCAGCACCTTC. Its protein is CASSLSGTPVSTF.

The J gene is TRBJ2-3, the V gene TRBV14, with D possibly being TRBD1 (5 bases). Trimming pared 4 bases from V and 3 bases from J, leaving 17 bases between. The germline V gene has CDR1 SGHDN and CDR2 FVKESK. The CDR3 runs 16 residues. The CDR3 region has the DNA TGTGCCAGCAGCCCATTTCAAGGGGTCCGGACAGATACGCAGTATTTT. It is translated as CASSPFQGVRTDTQYF.

The V gene is TRBV5-5, the J gene TRBJ2-1; maybe TRBD2 (5 bases). The CDR3 spans 16 residues. The V end was cut by 4 bases, the J end by 3 bases, with 17 bases between. CDR1 is SGHKS and CDR2 is YYEKEE in the germline V gene (reference sequence). CDR3 in amino acids: CASSPRAGALYNEQFF. The CDR3 DNA reads as TGTGCCAGCAGCCCGAGGGCCGGAGCTCTCTACAATGAGCAGTTCTTC.

The rearrangement uses TRBV3-1 (or the pseudogene TRBV3-2) and TRBJ1-5; D not certain. CDR1 is LGHDT and CDR2 is YNNKEL in the germline V gene (reference sequence). The CDR3 runs 14 residues. Between the trimmed V and J ends, which lost 1 base and 6 bases, there was a span of 10 bases. The CDR3 sequence: CASSQGSGSQPQHF. Written as DNA, the CDR3 is TGTGCCAGCAGCCAAGGATCTGGTAGTCAGCCCCAGCATTTT.

A word on this clone: The junction and the germline gene differ at one end; a read error may be behind it. The genes are TRBV6-5 and TRBJ1-1; weak D call: TRBD1 (6 bases). CDR3 length: 14 residues. Germline CDR1 and CDR2: MNHEY and SVGAGI. The CDR3 spells CASTPTGDTLKGVF. CDR3 bases: TGTGCCAGCACCCCGACAGGTGACACACTGAAGGGGGTCTTT.

A few counts support this clone. The chain couples TRBV5-4 to TRBJ1-1; 9 bases align to TRBD1. V lost 2 bases to trimming and J lost 0 bases; unmatched junction nucleotides: 2. The CDR3 sequence is 15 residues long. Per the germline V gene, CDR1 is SGHNT and CDR2 is YYREEE (reference sequence). DNA for the CDR3: TGTGCCAGCAGCTTACAGGGGGCCCTGAACACTGAAGCTTTCTTT. It codes for CASSLQGALNTEAFF.

CDR3 nucleotides: TGTGCCAGCCCGAGCCCGTCTCCGCCCTACGAGCAGTACTTC. This sequence encodes CASPSPSPPYEQYF. V is TRBV19 and J is TRBJ2-7; D is unclear. Germline V CDR1 and CDR2: LNHDA, SQIVND (reference sequence). The CDR3 has 14 amino acids. Trimming removed 9 bases from V and 2 bases from J, with 17 bases in between.

This clone has only a few counts. The gene calls are TRBV2 and TRBJ2-7; D is uncertain. The CDR3 spans 12 residues. V was cut by 4 bases and J by 7 bases, with 11 bases left in between. Germline assignment: CDR1 SNHLY and CDR2 FYNNEI. CDR3 loop: CASSGQAGEQYF. The CDR3 nucleotides are TGTGCCAGCAGTGGTCAGGCCGGTGAGCAGTACTTC.

This clone is a singleton in its sample. The chain recombines TRBV2 with TRBJ1-1, with D tentatively TRBD1 (5 bases). CDR1 is SNHLY, CDR2 FYNNEI, per germline. The CDR3 consists of 14 residues. Trimming took off 2 bases at V and 11 bases at J, with 18 bases between the two ends. CDR3 coding DNA: TGTGCCAGCAGTGAAATAGGGGCAGGGAGGACCGCTTTCTTT. This gives the protein CASSEIGAGRTAFF.

J is TRBJ1-1 and V is TRBV7-9; no firm D call. The CDR3 covers 15 residues. In germline, CDR1 is SEHNR, CDR2 FQNEAQ (reference sequence). V lost 3 bases and J lost 3, with 14 bases in between. Written as DNA, the CDR3 is TGTGCCAGCAGCTTGTACGGTGGCGGAGACACTGAAGCTTTCTTT. Its translation: CASSLYGGGDTEAFF.

The chain uses TRBV6-2 or TRBV6-3 and TRBJ1-1; 7 nucleotides agree with TRBD1. From germline, CDR1 is MNHEY and CDR2 SVGEGT. The V segment lost 2 bases and the J segment 4 bases; nucleotides outside the gene matches: 16. This CDR3 has 18 residues. The CDR3 loop reads CASSYERRGRRIGTEAFF. CDR3 coding DNA: TGTGCCAGCAGTTACGAGCGCAGGGGGAGGAGGATAGGCACTGAAGCTTTCTTT.

This sequence joins TRBV5-6 and TRBJ1-1; D remains ambiguous. The germline V gene has CDR1 SGHDT and CDR2 YYEEEE. The CDR3 consists of 12 residues. Between the trimmed V and J ends, which lost 2 bases and 3 bases, there was a span of 5 bases. As DNA, the CDR3 is TGTGCCAGCAGCTTCGGGGACACTGAAGCTTTCTTT. Translating gives CASSFGDTEAFF.

This clone has only one observation. This CDR3 reads CASSLGASGGQGNSPLHF. The CDR3 nucleotides are TGTGCCAGCAGCTTAGGGGCGTCCGGGGGACAGGGGAATTCACCCCTCCACTTT. The V call is TRBV7-2, the J call TRBJ1-6; 10 bases match TRBD1. The CDR3 loop spans 18 amino acids. V was clipped by 1 base and J by 7 bases; unmatched bases: 10. CDR1 is SGHTA and CDR2 is FQGNSA in the germline V gene.

The CDR3 DNA sequence: TGTGCCAGCAGCCAATACGGGCAGTTAGCGTCTCTGGGTCCGTTCTTC. Protein sequence: CASSQYGQLASLGPFF. The chain employs TRBV3-1 (or the pseudogene TRBV3-2) and TRBJ2-1; D may be TRBD2 (5 bases). CDR1 and CDR2 (germline): LGHDT, YNNKEL (reference sequence). Between the trimmed V and J ends, which lost 2 bases and 15 bases, there was a span of 26 bases. The length of the CDR3 is 16 residues.

CDR3 residues: CASSPGTGGTTSTQNYGYTF. The CDR3 DNA reads as TGTGCCAGCTCACCAGGGACAGGGGGCACTACGTCGACTCAAAACTATGGCTACACCTTC. This chain connects TRBV18 to TRBJ1-2; 12 positions agree with TRBD1. The germline V gene has CDR1 KGHSH and CDR2 LQKENI. The CDR3 is 20 amino acids. V lost 2 bases, J lost 2 bases, and 15 bases stayed unmatched.

The CDR3 nucleotides read TGTGCCAGCAGCTTAGCCACACTGAACACTGAAGCTTTCTTT. Its protein product is CASSLATLNTEAFF. This chain uses TRBV7-9 with TRBJ1-1; D is unclear. The CDR3 loop spans 14 amino acids. The germline gives CDR1 SEHNR, CDR2 FQNEAQ (reference sequence). V lost 0 bases, J lost 0 bases, and 5 bases lay in between.

The chain has TRBV5-6 and TRBJ2-7, with a possible D match to TRBD1 (6 bases). Germline CDR1 and CDR2: SGHDT and YYEEEE. This CDR3 has 14 residues. The V end lost 0 bases, the J end lost 3 bases, and 10 bases lay between the germline ends. The CDR3 protein is CASSLAGEDYEQYF. The CDR3 DNA reads TGTGCCAGCAGCTTGGCAGGGGAAGACTACGAGCAGTACTTC.

The chain recombines TRBV3-1 (or the pseudogene TRBV3-2) with TRBJ2-7; the match to TRBD2 covers 9 bases. Unmatched junction bases numbered 7, after V lost 4 bases and J lost 0 bases. CDR1 and CDR2 from the germline V gene are LGHDT and YNNKEL (reference sequence). The CDR3 is 16 amino acids. Here the CDR3 DNA reads TGTGCCAGCAGCCGATTTAGCGGGGGAGCCTCCTACGAGCAGTACTTC. The encoded protein is CASSRFSGGASYEQYF.

The chain employs TRBV18 and TRBJ1-6, with TRBD1 matching 7 bases. There are 16 residues in the CDR3. Trimming at V came to 7 bases and at J to 8 bases, leaving 14 bases not matched to a gene. In germline, CDR1 is KGHSH, CDR2 LQKENI. Here the CDR3 reads CASCKDRAVGDSPLHF. The CDR3 region has the DNA TGTGCCAGCTGTAAAGACAGGGCGGTCGGGGATTCACCCCTCCACTTT.

V and J are TRBV10-3 and TRBJ1-5; a possible D gene is TRBD1 (6 bases). This CDR3 contains 15 residues. V was cut by 8 bases and J by 0 bases, with 14 bases left in between. Looked up from germline, CDR1 is ENHRY and CDR2 is SYGVKD. CDR3 sequence: CAISGGAFSNQPQHF. CDR3 in DNA: TGTGCCATCTCGGGGGGGGCTTTTAGCAATCAGCCCCAGCATTTT.

The V gene is TRBV6-4, the J gene TRBJ2-7; TRBD2 is a possible D gene (6 bases). V lost 2 bases and J 10 bases, leaving 15 bases between the germline ends. CDR1 and CDR2 from the germline V gene are MRHNA and SNTAGT. The CDR3 is 13 residues long. The CDR3 DNA reads TGTGCCAGCAGTGACGCGCTGGGGACTTTCCAGTACTTC. Translated, it gives CASSDALGTFQYF.

This CDR3 is CASREGQGRQPQHF. CDR3 coding DNA: TGTGCCAGCAGAGAGGGACAGGGCCGGCAGCCCCAGCATTTT. The V and J genes are TRBV6-5 and TRBJ1-5; 9 bases match TRBD1. Trimming cost V 6 bases and J 7 bases; bases outside gene matches: 7. Germline-derived CDR1 and CDR2 are MNHEY and SVGAGI. This CDR3 has 14 amino acids.

The rearrangement links TRBV5-1 to TRBJ1-3; 7 positions match TRBD1. Germline CDR1 reads SGHRS; CDR2 reads YFSETQ. V lost 4 bases and J lost 1; bases outside the gene matches: 5. The CDR3 length is 15 residues. In DNA form, the CDR3 reads TGCGCCAGCAGCGCCCAACAGGGGTCTGGAAACACCATATATTTT. It translates to CASSAQQGSGNTIYF.

The genes are TRBV19 and TRBJ1-5; unclear D gene. Germline CDR1 reads LNHDA; CDR2 reads SQIVND (reference sequence). Deletions cut 10 bases from V and 0 bases from J, with 22 bases between. The CDR3 runs 17 residues. This CDR3 reads CATKRDRQENSNQPQHF. The CDR3 bases are TGTGCCACAAAGAGGGATAGGCAGGAGAATAGCAATCAGCCCCAGCATTTT. The full variable domain, with the rest looked up from reference TRBV19 and TRBJ1-5, is DGGITQSPKYLFRKEGQNVTLSCEQNLNHDAMYWYRQDPGQGLRLIYYSQIVNDFQKGDIAEGYSVSREKKESFPLTVTSAQKNPTAFYLCATKRDRQENSNQPQHFGDGTRLSIL.